This T cell receptor (beta chain) stems from a study of response to subunit inactivated influenza vaccine. Findings of the study overall: T cells newly recruited by each seasonal influenza vaccination are few, the authors suggested.

In regard to this clonotype: Its antigen is undetermined.

Germline values: CDR1 SGHVS, CDR2 FNYEAQ. The CDR3 runs 15 residues. Trimming stripped 5 bases from V and 0 bases from J, with 14 bases between. MiXCR, applied by TCRdb to the RT-PCR reads, yields one record per CDR3 protein. Of 450,000 to 600,000 distinct CDR3 sequences in the sample, around 8% were seen once. The chain employs TRBV7-6 and TRBJ2-7; possible D gene TRBD2, 5 bases. The source is a man aged 50 to 69 who received an inactivated influenza vaccine. The specimen comprised PBMCs from blood, sampled 23 to 25 months after vaccination. CDR3 in DNA: TGTGCCAGCAGCAACACTAGATCACGCTCCTACGAGCAGTACTTC. Residues: CASSNTRSRSYEQYF.